Sequencing of this T cell receptor beta chain was carried out in a study of human T cells and chemical hapten exposure. Study findings and constraints: High-frequency TCRs, those above 1 in 1000, stayed the same after DPC sensitization.

This clonotype occurred many times. Its specificity is not known. V lost 7 bases, J lost 3 bases, and 5 bases stayed unmatched. From germline, CDR1 is ENHRY and CDR2 SYGVKD. The CDR3 contains 14 residues. Time point denoted: patch test 3, about 24 weeks after DPC sensitization. Treatment denoted: therapeutic diphenylcyclopropenone sensitization with weekly scalp DPC. Someone pulled total RNA out of unfractionated whole blood. Original methodology: Samples held a median of around 92,000 TCRs, range 23,224–690,600. MiXCR, applied by TCRdb to the RACE reads, yields one record per CDR3 protein. V and J calls and clone size were set by TCRdb, not the authors. Among some 38,000 distinct CDR3 sequences listed, around 9.5% were seen once.

The clonotype originates from a man in his fifties or sixties with alopecia areata. Some clones in this sample may be carry-over from other donors' samples. Here the sequenced sample was whole blood, taken in connection with sensitization to the hapten diphenylcyclopropenone (DPC). The V call is TRBV10-3, the J call TRBJ2-3, with TRBD1 matching over 9 bases. CDR3 protein: CAITPGQGTDTQYF. In DNA, the CDR3 is TGTGCCATCACCCCTGGACAGGGGACAGATACGCAGTATTTT.